These 31 T cell receptor beta chains originate from one sample sequenced in a study of radiotherapy plus CTLA-4 blockade in lung cancer. TCRdb's table, derived via immunoSEQ multiplex PCR, lists solely in-frame clones and lacks some. The sample lists tens of thousands of clones; approximately 80% were seen once. The sequenced sample was peripheral blood, obtained from a patient treated with radiotherapy plus ipilimumab. These receptor sequences come from a human donor with non-small cell lung cancer whose response to radiotherapy plus ipilimumab could not be evaluated.

V usage is TRBV27 and J usage is TRBJ2-3, with TRBD2 as a possible D gene (6 bases). This CDR3 is 16 amino acids long. Trimming cost V 6 bases and J 7 bases, with 23 bases left between them. Germline CDR1 is MNHEY and CDR2 is SMNVEV (reference sequence). The CDR3 is CASSPTLTGVLYTQYF. CDR3 nucleotides: TGTGCCAGCAGCCCAACTCTAACGGGAGTCTTATATACGCAGTATTTT.

The table lists this clone with a few counts. The CDR3 region has the DNA TGTGCCAGTAGTATGCGAAGAGGCAGGGGGAACACCGGGGAGCTGTTTTTT. The encoded protein is CASSMRRGRGNTGELFF. The chain joins TRBV19 to TRBJ2-2; perhaps TRBD1 as D (6 bases). The CDR3 is made up of 17 amino acids. Germline V gene lookup returns CDR1 LNHDA and CDR2 SQIVND (reference sequence). Trimming cost V 3 bases and J 1 base, with 15 bases left between them. Full variable domain (outside the CDR3, taken from reference TRBV19 and TRBJ2-2): DGGITQSPKYLFRKEGQNVTLSCEQNLNHDAMYWYRQDPGQGLRLIYYSQIVNDFQKGDIAEGYSVSREKKESFPLTVTSAQKNPTAFYLCASSMRRGRGNTGELFFGEGSRLTVL.

The chain carries TRBV5-4 and TRBJ1-4, with D possibly matching TRBD1 (6 bases). Deletions cut 4 bases from V and 7 bases from J, with 17 bases between. Germline CDR1 and CDR2: SGHNT and YYREEE (reference sequence). The CDR3 has 15 amino acids. The CDR3 region has the DNA TGTGCCAGCAGCGGGGGAGGGGGTTCGGCTGAAAAACTGTTTTTT. It encodes CASSGGGGSAEKLFF.

CDR3 loop: CASMVRVQAFF. The CDR3 region has the DNA TGTGCCAGCATGGTAAGAGTCCAAGCTTTCTTT. The chain combines TRBV28 with TRBJ1-1, with D uncertain. The CDR3 sequence is 11 residues long. V shed 7 bases and J shed 9 bases, with 12 bases lying between them. Germline V gives CDR1 MDHEN, CDR2 SYDVKM.

V and J are TRBV6-4 and TRBJ1-2; 12 positions match TRBD1. In germline, CDR1 is MRHNA, CDR2 SNTAGT. With 0 bases clipped from V and 7 bases from J, the junction kept 9 bases outside the gene matches. The CDR3 has 17 amino acids. In DNA form, the CDR3 reads TGTGCCAGCAGTGACTCACGCCGGGACAGGGGGCTCGGTGGCTACACCTTC. It translates to CASSDSRRDRGLGGYTF.

The rearrangement joins TRBV4-3 to TRBJ2-3; weak D call: TRBD2 (7 bases). The CDR3 contains 15 residues. Trimming left V 3 bases short and J 5 bases short, with 15 bases between. Germline CDR1 LGHNA, CDR2 YSLEER. The CDR3 is CASSHAGEGEDTQYF. In nucleotides, the CDR3 is TGCGCCAGCAGCCATGCAGGGGAGGGAGAAGATACGCAGTATTTT.

The rearrangement links TRBV2 to TRBJ1-5, with a possible D match to TRBD1 (6 bases). V lost 8 bases and J 4 bases, leaving 12 bases between the germline ends. CDR3 length equals 13 residues. Germline V CDR1 and CDR2: SNHLY, FYNNEI. CDR3 nucleotides: TGTGCCAGCGGGACACTACTTAATCAGCCCCAGCATTTT. Translated, it gives CASGTLLNQPQHF.

V is TRBV29-1 and J is TRBJ1-4; D gene ambiguous. V was clipped by 4 bases and J by 7 bases, with 13 bases between them. Germline values: CDR1 SQVTM, CDR2 ANQGSEA. This CDR3 is 13 amino acids long. For the CDR3, the DNA is TGCAGCGTTGCCACAGCGGCGGGTGAAAAACTGTTTTTT. Encoded protein: CSVATAAGEKLFF. Full variable domain (remainder filled in from reference TRBV29-1 and TRBJ1-4): SAVISQKPSRDICQRGTSLTIQCQVDSQVTMMFWYRQQPGQSLTLIATANQGSEATYESGFVIDKFPISRPNLTFSTLTVSNMSPEDSSIYLCSVATAAGEKLFFGSGTQLSVL.

This clone has a single count. This chain uses TRBV5-1 with TRBJ2-5; 7 positions match TRBD2. The CDR3 consists of 16 residues. CDR1 is SGHRS and CDR2 is YFSETQ in the germline V gene. V was clipped by 4 bases and J by 1 base; unmatched bases: 10. CDR3: CASSPFAGVPQETQYF. CDR3 coding DNA: TGCGCCAGCAGCCCCTTCGCGGGAGTCCCCCAAGAGACCCAGTACTTC.

V usage is TRBV7-2 and J usage is TRBJ2-1; 14 bases are shared with TRBD2. The CDR3 is 15 residues long. With 6 bases clipped from V and 4 bases from J, the junction kept 2 bases outside the gene matches. CDR1 SGHTA and CDR2 FQGNSA come from the germline V gene. In DNA form, the CDR3 reads TGTGCCAGCAGACGACTAGCGGGAGGGTACAATGAGCAGTTCTTC. This encodes CASRRLAGGYNEQFF.

The chain couples TRBV5-1 to TRBJ2-2, with 11 bases lining up with TRBD2. The V gene end was trimmed by 2 bases and the J gene end by 6 bases; junction bases not matched to a gene: 9. The germline V gene has CDR1 SGHRS and CDR2 YFSETQ. The CDR3 is 17 amino acids. The CDR3 spells CASSFVAASGGSGELFF. DNA of the CDR3: TGCGCCAGCAGCTTTGTTGCGGCTAGCGGGGGGTCCGGGGAGCTGTTTTTT.

This chain joins TRBV11-2 and TRBJ1-2; D possibly corresponds to TRBD1 (5 bases). V lost 4 bases to trimming and J lost 6 bases, with 24 bases between them. Looked up from germline, CDR1 is SGHAT and CDR2 is FQNNGV. There are 17 residues in the CDR3. The CDR3 coding sequence is TGTGCCAGCAGCTATCGGGCCCTAACTCAGGGAGGGGATGGCTACACCTTC. This gives the protein CASSYRALTQGGDGYTF.

The CDR3 coding sequence is TGTGCCAGCAGCGTCGAGCTCCTGAACACCGGGGAGCTGTTTTTT. This sequence encodes CASSVELLNTGELFF. The rearrangement uses TRBV9 and TRBJ2-2; D gene ambiguous. Germline values: CDR1 SGDLS, CDR2 YYNGEE. V lost 2 bases, J lost 1 base, and 9 bases lay in between. This CDR3 region has 15 residues.

The genes are TRBV30 and TRBJ2-7; 8 positions match TRBD1. Per germline, CDR1 GTSNPN and CDR2 SVGIG (reference sequence). There are 14 residues in the CDR3. V shed 1 base and J 2 bases; nucleotides not matched to a gene: 4. This chain's CDR3 is CAWSEDRGPYEQYF. The DNA for the CDR3 is TGTGCCTGGAGTGAAGACAGGGGCCCCTACGAGCAGTACTTC.

The CDR3 bases are TGCGCCAGCAGCTTGCGCTACAGGGGGTCGGGCCAAGCTTTCTTT. Its translation is CASSLRYRGSGQAFF. This chain connects TRBV5-1 to TRBJ1-1, with 8 bases matching TRBD1. The CDR3 consists of 15 residues. The ends lost 1 base at V and 9 bases at J; junction bases unmatched: 11. Germline-derived CDR1 and CDR2 are SGHRS and YFSETQ.

The chain carries TRBV5-8 and TRBJ1-6; possibly TRBD1 for D (6 bases). The length of the CDR3 is 15 residues. Germline values: CDR1 SGHTS, CDR2 YDEGEE. V lost 4 bases and J 3 bases, leaving 11 bases between the germline ends. The CDR3 region has the DNA TGTGCCAGCAGCCGCGTAGGGGGCTATAATTCACCCCTCCACTTT. Translating gives CASSRVGGYNSPLHF.

The gene calls are TRBV10-1 and TRBJ2-2; 8 bases map to TRBD2. The CDR3 is 16 amino acids. V shed 3 bases and J 1 base; nucleotides not matched to a gene: 4. Germline CDR1 and CDR2: WNHNN and SYGVQD (reference sequence). CDR3 sequence: CASSDTRGGNTGELFF. As DNA, the CDR3 is TGCGCCAGCAGTGATACCCGGGGGGGGAACACCGGGGAGCTGTTTTTT.

This clone has a handful of counts. The rearrangement joins TRBV6-1 to TRBJ2-3, with 9 bases that match TRBD2. The V segment lost 2 bases and the J segment 10 bases; nucleotides outside the gene matches: 10. The CDR3 contains 15 residues. Germline values: CDR1 MNHNS, CDR2 SASEGT. CDR3 loop: CASSETGTSLQAQYF. CDR3 coding DNA: TGTGCCAGCAGTGAAACCGGGACTAGCCTCCAGGCGCAGTATTTT.

V and J are TRBV19 and TRBJ2-7, with 8 bases that match TRBD1. Losses at the gene ends were 3 bases for V and 4 bases for J; bases not matched to a gene: 5. Germline loops: CDR1 LNHDA, CDR2 SQIVND (reference sequence). The CDR3 has 14 amino acids. The CDR3 nucleotides are TGTGCCAGTAGTATTGCAGGGGGCTTATACGAGCAGTACTTC. Translation gives CASSIAGGLYEQYF.

This rearrangement joins TRBV5-1 to TRBJ1-1; no clear D gene. From germline, CDR1 is SGHRS and CDR2 YFSETQ. CDR3 length: 14 amino acids. Trimming took 3 bases from V and 2 from J, leaving 11 bases between them. The CDR3 region has the DNA TGCGCCAGCAGCTCCCTGGGCCAAAACACTGAAGCTTTCTTT. It specifies CASSSLGQNTEAFF. Full variable domain (outside the CDR3, taken from reference TRBV5-1 and TRBJ1-1): KAGVTQTPRYLIKTRGQQVTLSCSPISGHRSVSWYQQTPGQGLQFLFEYFSETQRNKGNFPGRFSGRQFSNSRSEMNVSTLELGDSALYLCASSSLGQNTEAFFGQGTRLTVV.

The chain uses TRBV19 and TRBJ2-1; D remains ambiguous. Germline-derived CDR1 and CDR2 are LNHDA and SQIVND (reference sequence). V was shortened by 5 bases and J by 7 bases, with 9 bases between the two germline ends. The CDR3 totals 12 residues. CDR3 sequence (DNA): TGTGCCAGTAGTCCCGTTTTAAATGAGCAGTTCTTC. Its protein is CASSPVLNEQFF. The full variable domain, rest sourced from reference TRBV19 and TRBJ2-1, is DGGITQSPKYLFRKEGQNVTLSCEQNLNHDAMYWYRQDPGQGLRLIYYSQIVNDFQKGDIAEGYSVSREKKESFPLTVTSAQKNPTAFYLCASSPVLNEQFFGPGTRLTVL.

The rearrangement joins TRBV4-3 to TRBJ2-7; D ambiguous. Per the germline V gene, CDR1 is LGHNA and CDR2 is YSLEER. The CDR3 consists of 15 residues. Deletions cut 4 bases from V and 0 bases from J, with 13 bases between. In DNA, the CDR3 is TGCGCCAGCAGCCCGCTCATGACACCCTCCTACGAGCAGTACTTC. The encoded protein is CASSPLMTPSYEQYF.

V gene TRBV7-3 combines with J gene TRBJ2-1, with D unresolved. There are 13 residues in the CDR3. Germline V gene lookup returns CDR1 SGHTA and CDR2 FQGTGA. The V end lost 2 bases, the J end lost 9 bases, and 11 bases lay between the germline ends. The CDR3 spells CASSLRGEREQFF. For the CDR3, the DNA is TGTGCCAGCAGCTTACGAGGAGAACGTGAGCAGTTCTTC.

The chain combines TRBV5-1 with TRBJ2-7; D is perhaps TRBD1 (5 bases). The CDR3 has 15 amino acids. CDR1 is SGHRS and CDR2 is YFSETQ in the germline V gene. V was shortened by 3 bases and J by 1 base, with 14 bases between the two germline ends. CDR3 sequence: CASSWGRTSSYEQYF. The CDR3 DNA is TGCGCCAGCAGCTGGGGCCGTACTTCGTCCTACGAGCAGTACTTC.

The J gene is TRBJ2-1, the V gene TRBV6-5, with D hard to call. The V end lost 0 bases, the J end lost 0 bases, and 6 bases lay between the germline ends. The CDR3 sequence is 15 residues long. Germline CDR1 reads MNHEY; CDR2 reads SVGAGI. The CDR3 DNA sequence: TGTGCCAGCAGTTACTCTTCGGGCTCCTACAATGAGCAGTTCTTC. It specifies CASSYSSGSYNEQFF.

This chain links TRBV27 with TRBJ2-1; D is unresolved. Germline lookup yields CDR1 MNHEY and CDR2 SMNVEV (reference sequence). The V and J ends lost 2 bases and 6 bases respectively, with 5 bases between them. The CDR3 sequence is 12 residues long. DNA for the CDR3: TGTGCCAGCAGTTTAGGCGGCAATGAGCAGTTCTTC. Translating gives CASSLGGNEQFF.

The J gene is TRBJ2-3, the V gene TRBV7-9, with D possibly being TRBD2 (6 bases). V lost 5 bases to trimming and J lost 1 base, with 13 bases between them. Germline-derived CDR1 and CDR2 are SEHNR and FQNEAQ (reference sequence). This CDR3 is built from 15 residues. The CDR3 protein is CASSRVSGGTDTQYF. The CDR3 nucleotides read TGTGCCAGCAGCCGCGTTTCGGGGGGCACAGATACGCAGTATTTT.

This chain uses TRBV1 with TRBJ1-4; the table names TRBD1, a call not compared with the DNA. TRBV1 is a documented pseudogene. The CDR3 extends over 18 amino acids. The CDR3 reads CTSSQEDRGGVGNEKLFF. The CDR3 DNA sequence: TGCACCAGCAGCCAAGAGGACAGGGGGGGGGTTGGTAATGAAAAACTGTTTTTT.

The J gene is TRBJ2-3, the V gene TRBV6-5; 9 bases map to TRBD2. This CDR3 region has 15 residues. Germline CDR1 and CDR2: MNHEY and SVGAGI. Trimming at V came to 5 bases and at J to 1 base, leaving 4 bases not matched to a gene. The CDR3, as DNA: TGTGCCAGCAGTCTTAGCGGGGGAGGCACAGATACGCAGTATTTT. Amino acid sequence: CASSLSGGGTDTQYF.

V and J are TRBV7-2 and TRBJ1-1, with D possibly matching TRBD1 (6 bases). There are 12 residues in the CDR3. Trimming shortened V by 3 bases and J by 7 bases, and 9 bases separated the two germline ends. The germline CDR1 and CDR2 sequences are SGHTA and FQGNSA. In nucleotides, the CDR3 is TGTGCCAGCAGCTTTACAGGGTATGAAGCTTTCTTT. This codes for CASSFTGYEAFF.

The gene calls are TRBV5-1 and TRBJ2-2; D possibly corresponds to TRBD2 (6 bases). The germline gives CDR1 SGHRS, CDR2 YFSETQ. Trimming stripped 6 bases from V and 8 bases from J, with 17 bases between. The CDR3 is 14 residues long. The CDR3 nucleotides are TGCGCCAGCACCTCGGAGGGGCGAGCAGGGGAGCTGTTTTTT. Protein product: CASTSEGRAGELFF.